Below are 25 T cell receptor beta chains sequenced from a single sample in a study of cytomegalovirus exposure and HLA in healthy donors. The PCR had 60 Vbeta and 13 Jbeta primers. Here immunoSEQ multiplex PCR was the method, and the copy in TCRdb shows in-frame clones only, minus some. The sample holds 150,000 to 200,000 clones; 73% are singletons and the top ten take 1.8%. The sample taken for sequencing was PBMCs. Every receptor here comes from a woman aged 30 to 39 in good health and CMV-seronegative.

The V call is TRBV4-1, the J call TRBJ2-7, with 8 bases identical to TRBD1. Per germline, CDR1 MGHRA and CDR2 YSYEKL. The J segment lost 3 bases and the V segment lost 4 bases, leaving 8 bases of the junction unmatched. The CDR3 has 15 amino acids. CDR3 nucleotides: TGCGCCAGCAGCCTAATACACAGGGGGGTCTACGAGCAGTACTTC. Its protein product is CASSLIHRGVYEQYF.

CDR3 sequence reads: CATSSGGRASTNEKLFF. In nucleotides, the CDR3 is TGTGCCACCTCCTCAGGGGGCAGGGCGTCAACTAATGAAAAACTGTTTTTT. V and J are TRBV2 and TRBJ1-4, with 8 bases aligning to TRBD1. The V segment lost 10 bases and the J segment 0 bases; nucleotides outside the gene matches: 13. This CDR3 contains 17 residues. Germline lookup yields CDR1 SNHLY and CDR2 FYNNEI.

A few counts support this clone. The chain recombines TRBV5-1 with TRBJ2-3; tentatively, D is TRBD2 (6 bases). Per germline, CDR1 SGHRS and CDR2 YFSETQ. V lost 1 base, J lost 2 bases, and 11 bases lay in between. The CDR3 consists of 15 residues. The CDR3 region is CASSLRDSVTDTQYF. As DNA, the CDR3 is TGCGCCAGCAGCTTGCGGGACTCCGTCACAGATACGCAGTATTTT.

This clone was detected once. The V call is TRBV5-8, the J call TRBJ2-3; 7 positions match TRBD2. The length of the CDR3 is 17 residues. From germline, CDR1 is SGHTS and CDR2 YDEGEE. J gave up 0 bases and V 4 bases, and 11 bases lay outside the gene matches. The CDR3 DNA reads TGTGCCAGCAGCAATCGACAGTTTAGCGGGAGCACAGATACGCAGTATTTT. This sequence encodes CASSNRQFSGSTDTQYF.

In this sample, this clone turned up a few times. The chain couples TRBV7-8 to TRBJ1-4; TRBD1 aligns across 9 bases. Germline lookup yields CDR1 SGHVS and CDR2 FQNEAQ. The CDR3 is 17 amino acids. J lost 4 bases, V lost 5 bases, and 11 bases had no gene match. CDR3: CASSPTGQGLYNEKLFF. CDR3 coding DNA: TGTGCCAGCAGCCCTACCGGACAGGGGCTATATAATGAAAAACTGTTTTTT.

The chain recombines TRBV7-6 with TRBJ2-5; 8 bases map to TRBD1. V gave up 3 bases and J gave up 4 bases; unmatched junction bases: 4. Germline V lookup: CDR1 SGHVS, CDR2 FNYEAQ. The CDR3 spans 14 residues. The CDR3 nucleotides are TGTGCCAGCAGCTTTGGACAGGGACGAGAGACCCAGTACTTC. Residues: CASSFGQGRETQYF.

V and J are TRBV4-1 and TRBJ1-2; TRBD1 aligns across 9 bases. The germline CDR1 and CDR2 sequences are MGHRA and YSYEKL. The CDR3 extends over 16 amino acids. The J segment lost 3 bases and the V segment lost 1 base, leaving 6 bases of the junction unmatched. CDR3 bases: TGCGCCAGCAGCCAAGCTCCGGACAGGGGATACTATGGCTACACCTTC. Protein: CASSQAPDRGYYGYTF.

V and J are TRBV6-5 and TRBJ1-3, with TRBD1 identical over 10 bases. V was clipped by 6 bases and J by 8 bases; unmatched bases: 7. The germline gives CDR1 MNHEY, CDR2 SVGAGI. The CDR3 consists of 14 residues. The CDR3 DNA is TGTGCCAGCAGACCCGGGACAGGGGTACACACCATATATTTT. Its translation is CASRPGTGVHTIYF.

This clone was observed a few times. The gene calls are TRBV9 and TRBJ2-6, with 8 bases matching TRBD1. The CDR3 spans 15 residues. Trimming removed 3 bases from V and 1 base from J; junction bases left unmatched: 0. The germline V gene has CDR1 SGDLS and CDR2 YYNGEE. CDR3 DNA: TGTGCCAGCAGCGGGACAGGGTCTGGGGCCAACGTCCTGACTTTC. Its protein product is CASSGTGSGANVLTF. Variable domain in full (rest from reference TRBV9 and TRBJ2-6): DSGVTQTPKHLITATGQRVTLRCSPRSGDLSVYWYQQSLDQGLQFLIQYYNGEERAKGNILERFSAQQFPDLHSELNLSSLELGDSALYFCASSGTGSGANVLTFGAGSRLTVL.

The sample holds a few counts of this clone. V gene TRBV7-9 combines with J gene TRBJ2-1; a possible D gene is TRBD1 (5 bases). This CDR3 is 13 amino acids long. Germline V gives CDR1 SEHNR, CDR2 FQNEAQ (reference sequence). Trimming pared 5 bases from V and 3 bases from J, leaving 8 bases between. In DNA form, the CDR3 reads TGTGCCAGCAGCCAGGGTGACTACAATGAGCAGTTCTTC. Encoded protein: CASSQGDYNEQFF.

This chain links TRBV13 with TRBJ2-2; 10 bases fit TRBD2. The CDR3 covers 20 residues. The trim removed 5 bases at V and 3 bases at J, leaving 18 bases unmatched. Germline CDR1 is PRHDT and CDR2 is FYEKMQ (reference sequence). The DNA for the CDR3 is TGTGCCAGCAGCGCTAGCCGCCTAGCGGGAGATTCGCCGTACACCGGGGAGCTGTTTTTT. Residues: CASSASRLAGDSPYTGELFF.

This chain's CDR3 is CASSYSETGTQPQHF. The CDR3 region has the DNA TGTGCCAGCAGTTACTCTGAGACAGGGACTCAGCCCCAGCATTTT. The chain combines TRBV6-6 with TRBJ1-5; 7 bases agree with TRBD1. Germline lookup yields CDR1 MNHNY and CDR2 SVGAGI (reference sequence). V gave up 0 bases and J gave up 6 bases; unmatched junction bases: 5. CDR3 size: 15 residues.

The V call is TRBV6-1, the J call TRBJ2-2; TRBD1 matches 11 bases. This CDR3 contains 16 residues. Germline V gives CDR1 MNHNS, CDR2 SASEGT. Trimming removed 3 bases from V and 9 bases from J; junction bases left unmatched: 9. The CDR3 nucleotides read TGTGCCAGCAGTGACCGGGACAGGGGGGATCACAGGGAGCTGTTTTTT. Translated, it gives CASSDRDRGDHRELFF.

The rearrangement uses TRBV7-5 and TRBJ1-2; the table's D gene call, TRBD1, was not cross checked with the DNA. TRBV7-5 represents a pseudogene. CDR3 size: 15 residues. The CDR3 nucleotides read TGTGCCAGAAGCGCCCGGGACAGGGGATCGGATGGCTACACCTTC. This gives the protein CARSARDRGSDGYTF.

The chain couples TRBV7-9 to TRBJ2-3, with 9 nucleotides matching TRBD2. From germline, CDR1 is SEHNR and CDR2 FQNEAQ (reference sequence). The CDR3 contains 16 residues. V lost 4 bases, J lost 5 bases, and 10 bases stayed unmatched. The CDR3 spells CASSSNQGLAKDTQYF. As DNA, the CDR3 is TGTGCCAGCAGCTCGAACCAGGGACTAGCCAAAGATACGCAGTATTTT.

The gene calls are TRBV7-3 and TRBJ2-3; 10 bases are shared with TRBD2. CDR3 length: 15 amino acids. The J segment lost 3 bases and the V segment lost 4 bases, leaving 4 bases of the junction unmatched. Germline V gene data show CDR1 as SGHTA and CDR2 as FQGTGA. CDR3 sequence: CASSSLAGETDTQYF. In DNA, the CDR3 is TGTGCCAGCAGCTCTCTAGCGGGGGAAACAGATACGCAGTATTTT.

CDR3: CASSIGTGHTDTQYF. CDR3 DNA: TGTGCCAGTAGTATCGGGACAGGGCACACAGATACGCAGTATTTT. This chain uses TRBV19 with TRBJ2-3; 9 bases align to TRBD1. This CDR3 has 15 amino acids. Germline V gene sequence: CDR1 LNHDA, CDR2 SQIVND (reference sequence). V shed 3 bases, J shed 2 bases, and the junction held 3 bases outside the gene matches.

J is TRBJ2-1 and V is TRBV10-3; 8 nucleotides match TRBD2. From germline, CDR1 is ENHRY and CDR2 SYGVKD. Trimming took 11 bases from V and 6 from J; bases not matched to a gene: 18. The CDR3 loop spans 16 amino acids. CDR3 region: CALASSGGLSSNEQFF. Written as DNA, the CDR3 is TGTGCCCTTGCTTCCAGCGGGGGACTTTCTAGCAATGAGCAGTTCTTC.

This clone was recorded a few times. The junction shows a germline mismatch at one end, possibly a read error. CDR3: CASSQDELFVSRTGQAF. The CDR3 nucleotides are TGTGCCAGCAGCCAAGATGAATTATTTGTGTCAAGGACAGGGCAAGCATTT. The chain joins TRBV4-2 to TRBJ1-1, with 8 bases that match TRBD1. The CDR3 loop spans 17 amino acids. CDR1 LGHNA and CDR2 YNFKEQ come from the germline V gene.

This clone has more than one count but fewer than ten. V and J are TRBV7-2 and TRBJ2-2; 11 bases line up with TRBD2. CDR3 size: 15 residues. J lost 5 bases, V lost 4 bases, and 3 bases had no gene match. Per the germline V gene, CDR1 is SGHTA and CDR2 is FQGNSA. CDR3 protein: CASSSLAGGTGELFF. CDR3 nucleotide sequence: TGTGCCAGCAGCTCTTTAGCGGGAGGGACCGGGGAGCTGTTTTTT.

The rearrangement links TRBV5-4 to TRBJ2-1, with 7 bases lining up with TRBD2. Germline V gene data show CDR1 as SGHNT and CDR2 as YYREEE (reference sequence). The CDR3 spans 12 residues. Trimming removed 5 bases from V and 13 bases from J; junction bases left unmatched: 9. CDR3 sequence: CASSLNSGSQFF. The CDR3 region has the DNA TGTGCCAGCAGTTTGAATAGCGGGTCACAGTTCTTC.

This clone was detected a few times. The rearrangement links TRBV5-1 to TRBJ2-1; 14 bases align to TRBD2. Trimming cost V 0 bases and J 8 bases; bases outside gene matches: 4. The CDR3 covers 16 residues. Looked up from germline, CDR1 is SGHRS and CDR2 is YFSETQ. CDR3 sequence (DNA): TGCGCCAGCAGCTTGGGGGGACTAGCGGGGGTGGATGAGCAGTTCTTC. Protein: CASSLGGLAGVDEQFF.

The chain joins TRBV2 to TRBJ1-2; D is ambiguous. The CDR3 totals 15 residues. Trimming removed 0 bases from V and 0 bases from J, with 8 bases in between. Germline CDR1 SNHLY, CDR2 FYNNEI. The chain's CDR3 is CASSEAPRANYGYTF. The DNA for the CDR3 is TGTGCCAGCAGTGAAGCCCCGAGGGCTAACTATGGCTACACCTTC.

This sequence joins TRBV6-6 and TRBJ2-2; the D gene is possibly TRBD2 (5 bases). V was shortened by 2 bases and J by 5 bases, with 15 bases between the two germline ends. Germline-derived CDR1 and CDR2 are MNHNY and SVGAGI (reference sequence). The CDR3 sequence is 16 residues long. The CDR3 DNA is TGTGCCAGCAGTTACCAGAATCCGTCGGGGACCGGGGAGCTGTTTTTT. It yields the protein CASSYQNPSGTGELFF.

This clone appeared a few times. The chain has TRBV6-6 and TRBJ1-2, with D unresolved. CDR3 length: 14 amino acids. V was shortened by 3 bases and J by 3 bases, with 11 bases between the two germline ends. Looked up from germline, CDR1 is MNHNY and CDR2 is SVGAGI (reference sequence). The CDR3 reads CASSYTGGDYGYTF. In DNA, the CDR3 is TGTGCCAGCAGTTATACCGGAGGAGACTATGGCTACACCTTC.